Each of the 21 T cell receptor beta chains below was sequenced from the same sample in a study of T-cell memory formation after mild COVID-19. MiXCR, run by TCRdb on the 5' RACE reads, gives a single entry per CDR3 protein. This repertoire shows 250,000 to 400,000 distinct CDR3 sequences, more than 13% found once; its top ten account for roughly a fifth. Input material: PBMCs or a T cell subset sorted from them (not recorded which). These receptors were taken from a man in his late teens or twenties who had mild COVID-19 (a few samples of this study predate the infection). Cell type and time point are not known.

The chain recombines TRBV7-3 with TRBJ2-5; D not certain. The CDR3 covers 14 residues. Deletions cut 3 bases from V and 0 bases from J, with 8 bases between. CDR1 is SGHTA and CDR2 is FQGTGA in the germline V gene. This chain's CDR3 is CASSLDGHQETQYF. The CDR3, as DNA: TGTGCCAGCAGCTTGGACGGACACCAAGAGACCCAGTACTTC.

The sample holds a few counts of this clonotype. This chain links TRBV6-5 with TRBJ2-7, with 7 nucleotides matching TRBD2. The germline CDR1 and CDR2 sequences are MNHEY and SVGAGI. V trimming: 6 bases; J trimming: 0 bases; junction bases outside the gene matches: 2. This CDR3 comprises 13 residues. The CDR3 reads CASRGRDSYEQYV. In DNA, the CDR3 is TGTGCCAGCAGGGGGAGGGACTCCTACGAGCAGTACGTC.

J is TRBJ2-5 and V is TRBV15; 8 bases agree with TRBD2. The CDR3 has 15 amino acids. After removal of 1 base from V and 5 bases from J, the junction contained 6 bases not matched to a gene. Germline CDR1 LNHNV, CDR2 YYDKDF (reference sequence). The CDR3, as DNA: TGTGCCACCAGCAGAGCGGGGGGGCTGGGTGAGACCCAGTACTTC. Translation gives CATSRAGGLGETQYF.

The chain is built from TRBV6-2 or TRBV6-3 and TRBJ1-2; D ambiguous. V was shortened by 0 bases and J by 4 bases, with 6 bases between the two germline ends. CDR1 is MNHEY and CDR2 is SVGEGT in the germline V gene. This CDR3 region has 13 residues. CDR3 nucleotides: TGTGCCAGCAGTTACTCGTTATCCTATGGCTACACCTTC. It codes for CASSYSLSYGYTF.

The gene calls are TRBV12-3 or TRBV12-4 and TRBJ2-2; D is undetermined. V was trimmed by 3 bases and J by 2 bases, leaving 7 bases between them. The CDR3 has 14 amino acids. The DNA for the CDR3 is TGTGCCAGCAGTTTCGGGTCAAACACCGGGGAGCTGTTTTTT. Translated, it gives CASSFGSNTGELFF.

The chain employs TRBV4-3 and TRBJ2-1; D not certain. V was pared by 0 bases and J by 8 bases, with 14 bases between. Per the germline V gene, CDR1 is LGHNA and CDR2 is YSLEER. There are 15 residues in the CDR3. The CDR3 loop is CASSQEVTMPYEQFF. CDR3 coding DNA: TGCGCCAGCAGCCAAGAGGTGACGATGCCCTATGAGCAGTTCTTC.

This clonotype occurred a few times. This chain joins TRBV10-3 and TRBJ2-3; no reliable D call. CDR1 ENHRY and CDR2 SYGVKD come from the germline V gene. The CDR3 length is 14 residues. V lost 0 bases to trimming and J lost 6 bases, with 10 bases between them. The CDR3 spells CAISESVGVDTQYF. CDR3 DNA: TGTGCCATCAGTGAGTCGGTTGGGGTGGATACGCAGTATTTT.

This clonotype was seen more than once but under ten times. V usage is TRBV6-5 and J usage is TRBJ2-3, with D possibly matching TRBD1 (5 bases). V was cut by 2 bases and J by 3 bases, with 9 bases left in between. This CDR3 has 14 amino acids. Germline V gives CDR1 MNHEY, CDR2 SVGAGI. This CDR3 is CASSYRGWTDTQYF. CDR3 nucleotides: TGTGCCAGCAGTTACAGGGGCTGGACAGATACGCAGTATTTT.

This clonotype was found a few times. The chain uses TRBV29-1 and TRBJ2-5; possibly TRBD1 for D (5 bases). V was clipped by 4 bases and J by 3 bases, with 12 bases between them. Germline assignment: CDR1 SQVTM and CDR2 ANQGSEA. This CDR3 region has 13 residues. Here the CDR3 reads CSVGDSQKETQYF. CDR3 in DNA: TGCAGCGTTGGAGACAGCCAAAAAGAGACCCAGTACTTC.

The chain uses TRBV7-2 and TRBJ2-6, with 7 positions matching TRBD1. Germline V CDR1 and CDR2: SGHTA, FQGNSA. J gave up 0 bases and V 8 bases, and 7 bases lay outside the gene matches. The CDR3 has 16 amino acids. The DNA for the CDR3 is TGTGCCAGCTTCCGGGACAGAGCCTCTGGGGCCAACGTCCTGACTTTC. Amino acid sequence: CASFRDRASGANVLTF.

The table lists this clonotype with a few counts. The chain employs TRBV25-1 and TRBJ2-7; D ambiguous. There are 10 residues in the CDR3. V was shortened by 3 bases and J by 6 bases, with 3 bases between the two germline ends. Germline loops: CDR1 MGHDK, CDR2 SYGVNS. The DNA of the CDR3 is TGTGCCAGCAGTGAGGCCGAGCAGTACTTC. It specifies CASSEAEQYF.

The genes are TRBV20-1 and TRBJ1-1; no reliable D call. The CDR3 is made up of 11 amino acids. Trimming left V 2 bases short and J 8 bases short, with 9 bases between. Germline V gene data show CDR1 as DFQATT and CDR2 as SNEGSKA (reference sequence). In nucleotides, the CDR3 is TGCAGTGCTAGACAGAGAAGAGAAGCTTTCTTT. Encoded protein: CSARQRREAFF.

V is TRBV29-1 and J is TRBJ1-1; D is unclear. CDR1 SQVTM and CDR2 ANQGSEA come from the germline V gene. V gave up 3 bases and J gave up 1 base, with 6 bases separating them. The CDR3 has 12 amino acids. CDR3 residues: CSVDRQNTEAFF. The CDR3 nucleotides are TGCAGCGTTGATCGGCAGAACACTGAAGCTTTCTTT. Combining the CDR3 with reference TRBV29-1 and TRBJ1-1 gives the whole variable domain SAVISQKPSRDICQRGTSLTIQCQVDSQVTMMFWYRQQPGQSLTLIATANQGSEATYESGFVIDKFPISRPNLTFSTLTVSNMSPEDSSIYLCSVDRQNTEAFFGQGTRLTVV.

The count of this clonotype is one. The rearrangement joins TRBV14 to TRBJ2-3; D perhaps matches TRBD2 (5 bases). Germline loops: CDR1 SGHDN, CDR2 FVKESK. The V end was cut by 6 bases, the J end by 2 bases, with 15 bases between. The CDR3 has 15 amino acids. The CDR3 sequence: CASSSYRENTDTQYF. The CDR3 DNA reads TGTGCCAGCAGTTCCTACCGGGAAAACACAGATACGCAGTATTTT.

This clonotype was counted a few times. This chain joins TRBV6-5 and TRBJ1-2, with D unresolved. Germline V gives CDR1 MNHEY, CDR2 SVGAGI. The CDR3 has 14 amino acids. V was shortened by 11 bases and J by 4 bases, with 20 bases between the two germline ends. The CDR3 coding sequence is TGTGCCTGCACCCCCGGGTTGCCAAGCTATGGCTACACCTTC. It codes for CACTPGLPSYGYTF.

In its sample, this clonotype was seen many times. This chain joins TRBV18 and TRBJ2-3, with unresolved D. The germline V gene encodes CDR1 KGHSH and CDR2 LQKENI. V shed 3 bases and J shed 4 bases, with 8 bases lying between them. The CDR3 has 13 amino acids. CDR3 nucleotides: TGTGCCAGCTCACCTTTTGAGGCAGATACGCAGTATTTT. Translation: CASSPFEADTQYF.

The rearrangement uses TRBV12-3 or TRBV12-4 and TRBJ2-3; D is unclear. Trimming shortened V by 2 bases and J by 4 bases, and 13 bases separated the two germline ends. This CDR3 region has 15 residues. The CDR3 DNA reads TGTGCCAGCAGTTTAAGATCGGGCTTGGCAGATACGCAGTATTTT. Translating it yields CASSLRSGLADTQYF.

The CDR3 loop is CASSFTISGDYGYTF. For the CDR3, the DNA is TGTGCCAGCAGCTTTACAATTTCGGGGGACTATGGCTACACCTTC. The V gene is TRBV7-8, the J gene TRBJ1-2, with a possible D match to TRBD1 (5 bases). The CDR3 is 15 amino acids. V lost 3 bases, J lost 3 bases, and 14 bases lay in between. Germline V lookup: CDR1 SGHVS, CDR2 FQNEAQ.

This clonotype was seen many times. For the CDR3, the DNA is TGTGCCAGCAGCCAACTACGGGACAGTGGTGAAAAACTGTTTTTT. Amino acid sequence: CASSQLRDSGEKLFF. J is TRBJ1-4 and V is TRBV4-2, with 7 bases identical to TRBD1. The CDR3 is made up of 15 amino acids. Germline assignment: CDR1 LGHNA and CDR2 YNFKEQ. With V trimmed by 2 bases and J by 7 bases, 7 bases remained unmatched.

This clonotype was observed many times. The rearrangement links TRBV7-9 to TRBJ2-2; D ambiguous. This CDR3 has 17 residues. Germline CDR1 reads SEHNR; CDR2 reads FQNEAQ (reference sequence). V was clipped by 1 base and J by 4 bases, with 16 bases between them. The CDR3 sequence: CASSLVPAPFVTGELFF. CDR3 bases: TGTGCCAGCAGCTTAGTGCCGGCCCCATTTGTCACCGGGGAGCTGTTTTTT.

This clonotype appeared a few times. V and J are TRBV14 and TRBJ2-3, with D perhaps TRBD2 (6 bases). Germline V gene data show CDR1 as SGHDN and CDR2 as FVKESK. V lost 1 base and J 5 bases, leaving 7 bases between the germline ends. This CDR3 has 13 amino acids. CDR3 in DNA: TGTGCCAGCAGCCAAGTGCGGGGAGATACGCAGTATTTT. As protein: CASSQVRGDTQYF. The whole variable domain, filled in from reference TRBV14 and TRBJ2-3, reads EAGVTQFPSHSVIEKGQTVTLRCDPISGHDNLYWYRRVMGKEIKFLLHFVKESKQDESGMPNNRFLAERTGGTYSTLKVQPAELEDSGVYFCASSQVRGDTQYFGPGTRLTVL.